The rows below give T cell receptor beta chains drawn from one sample of a study of blood T cell repertoires in COVID-19. The method was immunoSEQ multiplex PCR; TCRdb's version includes in-frame clones alone and lacks a portion of them. The sample comprises tens of thousands of clones, roughly 91% of which are singletons, and around 5% rests with the top ten. The sample was peripheral blood. The receptors come from a woman aged 80 or over with acute or convalescent COVID-19. The CDR3 runs from the conserved cysteine through the conserved F or W. Fields, in order: J gene, clone size, V gene, CDR3 length, D gene, CDR3 protein, CDR3 DNA. The D gene is left open where the match is weak. Size is omitted from some rows. Given values are once, few, many or a class for expanded clones.

J gene: TRBJ2-3
clone size: .
V gene: TRBV6-5
CDR3 length: 14
D gene: TRBD2
CDR3 protein: CASSSTSDTDTQYF
CDR3 DNA: TGTGCCAGCAGCTCCACTAGCGACACAGATACGCAGTATTTT

J gene: TRBJ1-1
clone size: .
V gene: TRBV6-6
CDR3 length: 14
D gene: .
CDR3 protein: CASSYSTVNTEAFF
CDR3 DNA: TGTGCCAGCAGTTACTCGACAGTGAACACTGAAGCTTTCTTT

J gene: TRBJ2-3
clone size: once
V gene: TRBV5-6
CDR3 length: 15
D gene: TRBD2
CDR3 protein: CASSSPSGGLDTQYF
CDR3 DNA: TGTGCCAGCAGCTCACCCTCGGGAGGTTTGGATACGCAGTATTTT

J gene: TRBJ2-2
clone size: .
V gene: TRBV6-5
CDR3 length: 15
D gene: TRBD1
CDR3 protein: CASSRTGANTGELFF
CDR3 DNA: TGTGCCAGCAGTAGGACAGGGGCGAACACCGGGGAGCTGTTTTTT

J gene: TRBJ1-4
clone size: few
V gene: TRBV6-5
CDR3 length: 15
D gene: TRBD1
CDR3 protein: CASSYAGQPNEKLFF
CDR3 DNA: TGTGCCAGCAGTTACGCGGGACAGCCTAATGAAAAACTGTTTTTT

J gene: TRBJ2-6
clone size: .
V gene: TRBV19
CDR3 length: 17
D gene: .
CDR3 protein: CASSLNRAPSGANVLTF
CDR3 DNA: TGTGCCAGTAGTCTCAACAGGGCCCCCTCTGGGGCCAACGTCCTGACTTTC

J gene: TRBJ2-1
clone size: .
V gene: TRBV5-1
CDR3 length: 15
D gene: TRBD1
CDR3 protein: CASTPGGQGTGEQFF
CDR3 DNA: TGCGCCAGCACCCCCGGGGGACAGGGTACCGGTGAGCAGTTCTTC

J gene: TRBJ2-1
clone size: .
V gene: TRBV11-3
CDR3 length: 13
D gene: TRBD2
CDR3 protein: CASGLSGGDEQFF
CDR3 DNA: TGTGCCAGCGGCCTTAGCGGGGGGGATGAGCAGTTCTTC

J gene: TRBJ2-1
clone size: .
V gene: TRBV6-1
CDR3 length: 14
D gene: .
CDR3 protein: CASSEERYTNEQFF
CDR3 DNA: TGTGCCAGCAGTGAGGAGCGTTATACAAATGAGCAGTTCTTC

J gene: TRBJ1-2
clone size: .
V gene: TRBV6-1
CDR3 length: 15
D gene: TRBD1
CDR3 protein: CASSSYTGTEEGYTF
CDR3 DNA: TGTGCCAGCAGTTCTTACACCGGGACAGAGGAGGGCTACACCTTC

J gene: TRBJ2-2
clone size: .
V gene: TRBV9
CDR3 length: 13
D gene: .
CDR3 protein: CASSVATRGELFF
CDR3 DNA: TGTGCCAGCAGCGTAGCTACGAGGGGGGAGCTGTTTTTT

J gene: TRBJ1-1
clone size: .
V gene: TRBV5-4
CDR3 length: 13
D gene: TRBD1
CDR3 protein: CAFQGTGRPEAFF
CDR3 DNA: TGTGCCTTCCAGGGGACAGGGAGACCTGAAGCTTTCTTT

J gene: TRBJ2-3
clone size: .
V gene: TRBV6-2/TRBV6-3
CDR3 length: 17
D gene: TRBD2
CDR3 protein: CASSYSTSGGARDTQYF
CDR3 DNA: TGTGCCAGCAGTTACTCGACTAGCGGGGGGGCCCGAGATACGCAGTATTTT

J gene: TRBJ1-5
clone size: .
V gene: TRBV5-8
CDR3 length: 14
D gene: TRBD1
CDR3 protein: CASSLITGGQPQHF
CDR3 DNA: TGTGCCAGCAGCTTGATAACAGGGGGTCAGCCCCAGCATTTT

J gene: TRBJ2-1
clone size: .
V gene: TRBV4-2
CDR3 length: 15
D gene: TRBD2
CDR3 protein: CASSQAAGDRNEQFF
CDR3 DNA: TGTGCCAGCAGCCAAGCTGCGGGAGATCGCAATGAGCAGTTCTTC

J gene: TRBJ1-1
clone size: .
V gene: TRBV9
CDR3 length: 15
D gene: .
CDR3 protein: CASSVDGQLNTEAFF
CDR3 DNA: TGTGCCAGCAGCGTAGACGGACAGCTTAACACTGAAGCTTTCTTT

J gene: TRBJ1-4
clone size: .
V gene: TRBV5-1
CDR3 length: 14
D gene: .
CDR3 protein: CASSQGHSNEKLFF
CDR3 DNA: TGCGCCAGCAGCCAGGGACATAGTAATGAAAAACTGTTTTTT

J gene: TRBJ2-1
clone size: .
V gene: TRBV6-5
CDR3 length: 15
D gene: TRBD2
CDR3 protein: CASRLLAGAGNEQFF
CDR3 DNA: TGTGCCAGCAGACTACTAGCGGGGGCAGGCAATGAGCAGTTCTTC

J gene: TRBJ2-3
clone size: .
V gene: TRBV7-8
CDR3 length: 15
D gene: TRBD1
CDR3 protein: CASSLDRTGGYTQYF
CDR3 DNA: TGTGCCAGCAGCTTAGACCGGACAGGGGGCTATACGCAGTATTTT

J gene: TRBJ1-4
clone size: once
V gene: TRBV18
CDR3 length: 16
D gene: .
CDR3 protein: CASSPQVGGANEKLFF
CDR3 DNA: TGTGCCAGCTCACCACAGGTGGGGGGTGCTAATGAAAAACTGTTTTTT

J gene: TRBJ1-2
clone size: .
V gene: TRBV2
CDR3 length: 16
D gene: TRBD1
CDR3 protein: CASSERQGAMGYGYTF
CDR3 DNA: TGTGCCAGCAGTGAAAGACAGGGGGCGATGGGGTATGGCTACACCTTC

J gene: TRBJ1-2
clone size: .
V gene: TRBV2
CDR3 length: 13
D gene: .
CDR3 protein: CASSEDRNYGYTF
CDR3 DNA: TGTGCCAGCAGTGAGGACAGAAACTATGGCTACACCTTC

J gene: TRBJ2-1
clone size: .
V gene: TRBV5-8
CDR3 length: 15
D gene: TRBD2
CDR3 protein: CASSWTSGTYNEQFF
CDR3 DNA: TGTGCCAGCAGTTGGACTAGCGGGACCTACAATGAGCAGTTCTTC

J gene: TRBJ2-3
clone size: .
V gene: TRBV27
CDR3 length: 11
D gene: TRBD2
CDR3 protein: CASSFSGGQYF
CDR3 DNA: TGTGCCAGCAGTTTTAGCGGGGGGCAGTATTTT

J gene: TRBJ2-7
clone size: .
V gene: TRBV19
CDR3 length: 13
D gene: .
CDR3 protein: CASSIDGGYEQYF
CDR3 DNA: TGTGCCAGTAGTATAGACGGAGGCTACGAGCAGTACTTC

J gene: TRBJ2-7
clone size: .
V gene: TRBV6-5
CDR3 length: 11
D gene: .
CDR3 protein: CASVRGYEQYF
CDR3 DNA: TGTGCCAGCGTGCGGGGCTACGAGCAGTACTTC